This T cell receptor beta chain is from a study of cytotoxic CD8 clonotypes in ibrutinib-treated CLL. Per germline, CDR1 ENHRY and CDR2 SYGVKD. Trimming cost V 8 bases and J 3 bases, with 10 bases left between them. This CDR3 contains 13 residues. Assay used: immunoSEQ multiplex PCR; TCRdb lists only in-frame clones, some missing. The data contain some 120,000 clones, around four fifths of them singletons. Material: PBMCs, obtained after 24 months of ibrutinib treatment. The chain carries TRBV10-3 and TRBJ2-2; D uncertain. The TCR sequence derives from a human donor with chronic lymphocytic leukemia. This CDR3 is CAIQHRDTGELFF. Here the CDR3 DNA reads TGTGCCATCCAACACCGAGACACCGGGGAGCTGTTTTTT.